This T cell receptor beta chain was recorded in a study of blood T cell repertoires in COVID-19. The assay was immunoSEQ multiplex PCR, and TCRdb's table has in-frame clones only and misses some. The sample shows some 130,000 clones, about four fifths of them seen only once. V lost 3 bases, J lost 5 bases, and 8 bases lay in between. The CDR3 consists of 14 residues. CDR1 is LNHDA, CDR2 SQIVND, per germline (reference sequence). The TCR comes from a man aged 60-69 years with acute or convalescent COVID-19. The chain combines TRBV19 with TRBJ1-6; no firm D call. The sample taken for sequencing was peripheral blood. This chain's CDR3 is CASSMSQNNSPLHF. The CDR3 DNA sequence: TGTGCCAGTAGTATGTCACAGAATAATTCACCCCTCCACTTT. The variable domain in full, with the rest retrieved from reference TRBV19 and TRBJ1-6, is DGGITQSPKYLFRKEGQNVTLSCEQNLNHDAMYWYRQDPGQGLRLIYYSQIVNDFQKGDIAEGYSVSREKKESFPLTVTSAQKNPTAFYLCASSMSQNNSPLHFGNGTRLTVT.